This passage covers 18 T cell receptor beta chains from one sample sequenced in a study of blood T cell repertoires in COVID-19. Sequencing was performed with immunoSEQ multiplex PCR; in TCRdb, only in-frame clones are kept and a portion is missing. The profile shows more than 300,000 clones, 80% to 90% of them singletons. Sequenced sample: PBMCs or T cells enriched from blood (not recorded which). These receptors originate from a man between 35 and 55 years old in a cohort exposed to, infected with or recovered from COVID-19 (not recorded which).

The chain is built from TRBV9 and TRBJ2-6; 8 nucleotides align to TRBD1. CDR3 length: 20 residues. J gave up 0 bases and V 4 bases, and 15 bases lay outside the gene matches. The germline CDR1 and CDR2 sequences are SGDLS and YYNGEE. CDR3 bases: TGTGCCAGCAGCCCGATCCCGTTGACAGGGGCCAACTCTGGGGCCAACGTCCTGACTTTC. Translated: CASSPIPLTGANSGANVLTF.

The chain couples TRBV4-1 to TRBJ2-7, with a possible D match to TRBD1 (5 bases). CDR1 is MGHRA, CDR2 YSYEKL, per germline. The CDR3 consists of 13 residues. V lost 4 bases to trimming and J lost 2 bases, with 9 bases between them. The CDR3 reads CASSPGLPYEQYF. DNA for the CDR3: TGCGCCAGCAGCCCAGGGCTTCCCTACGAGCAGTACTTC.

The chain couples TRBV29-1 to TRBJ2-1, with D tentatively TRBD2 (6 bases). CDR1 is SQVTM and CDR2 is ANQGSEA in the germline V gene. The CDR3 loop spans 14 amino acids. Trimming took 5 bases from V and 0 from J, leaving 11 bases between them. Here the CDR3 reads CSVSGTASYNEQFF. CDR3 DNA sequence: TGCAGCGTTTCCGGGACTGCCTCCTACAATGAGCAGTTCTTC.

This clone was counted only a few times. J is TRBJ1-2 and V is TRBV29-1; D remains ambiguous. Germline loops: CDR1 SQVTM, CDR2 ANQGSEA. Trimming left V 4 bases short and J 2 bases short, with 5 bases between. The CDR3 contains 11 residues. CDR3 sequence reads: CSVVKNYGYTF. The CDR3 nucleotides are TGCAGCGTTGTTAAAAACTATGGCTACACCTTC.

The rearrangement joins TRBV7-9 to TRBJ2-2; D is perhaps TRBD1 (6 bases). Trimming left V 6 bases short and J 8 bases short, with 13 bases between. Germline V gives CDR1 SEHNR, CDR2 FQNEAQ (reference sequence). The CDR3 extends over 13 amino acids. The CDR3 loop reads CASRETGMGELFF. The CDR3 nucleotides are TGTGCCAGCAGAGAAACAGGGATGGGGGAGCTGTTTTTT. The full variable domain, completed using reference TRBV7-9 and TRBJ2-2, is DTGVSQNPRHKITKRGQNVTFRCDPISEHNRLYWYRQTLGQGPEFLTYFQNEAQLEKSRLLSDRFSAERPKGSFSTLEIQRTEQGDSAMYLCASRETGMGELFFGEGSRLTVL.

This chain joins TRBV28 and TRBJ2-7; a possible D gene is TRBD1 (6 bases). Trimming took 5 bases from V and 2 from J, leaving 13 bases between them. The CDR3 totals 14 residues. Germline lookup yields CDR1 MDHEN and CDR2 SYDVKM. The CDR3 reads CASSKDSDPYEQYF. DNA for the CDR3: TGTGCCAGCAGTAAGGACAGCGATCCCTACGAGCAGTACTTC.

The chain links TRBV14 to TRBJ2-2; 8 positions agree with TRBD2. The germline V gene encodes CDR1 SGHDN and CDR2 FVKESK. The CDR3 has 16 amino acids. V trimming: 4 bases; J trimming: 4 bases; junction bases outside the gene matches: 8. The CDR3 bases are TGTGCCAGCAGCCCATATAGCGGGATAGGCACCGGGGAGCTGTTTTTT. Its translation is CASSPYSGIGTGELFF.

V usage is TRBV6-6 and J usage is TRBJ1-5; 7 nucleotides agree with TRBD1. There are 14 residues in the CDR3. CDR1 is MNHNY and CDR2 is SVGAGI in the germline V gene (reference sequence). V trimming: 4 bases; J trimming: 3 bases; junction bases outside the gene matches: 3. CDR3 protein: CASSLQGNNQPQHF. The CDR3, as DNA: TGTGCCAGCAGTTTACAGGGGAACAATCAGCCCCAGCATTTT.

The chain couples TRBV10-3 to TRBJ2-2, with TRBD2 matching over 12 bases. Germline trimming cut 7 bases from V and 0 bases from J; bases unmatched to any gene: 6. Germline V gives CDR1 ENHRY, CDR2 SYGVKD. The CDR3 has 17 residues. The CDR3 DNA reads as TGTGCCATCAAAGGGACTAGCGGGTCCCCGAACACCGGGGAGCTGTTTTTT. Translated: CAIKGTSGSPNTGELFF.

The chain employs TRBV29-1 and TRBJ2-7, with a tentative D call TRBD2 (5 bases). This CDR3 contains 14 residues. Trimming stripped 5 bases from V and 6 bases from J, with 20 bases between. Germline V gene sequence: CDR1 SQVTM, CDR2 ANQGSEA. CDR3 region: CSVIKRADPFEQYF. Written as DNA, the CDR3 is TGCAGCGTTATAAAAAGAGCGGACCCTTTCGAGCAGTACTTC.

In the case of this clone: This sample also contains other DNA sequences that code for the same CDR3. This chain joins TRBV5-1 and TRBJ2-1; unclear D gene. Germline V CDR1 and CDR2: SGHRS, YFSETQ. The CDR3 contains 14 residues. V was clipped by 0 bases and J by 0 bases, with 4 bases between them. CDR3 in DNA: TGCGCCAGCAGCTTGGACAGCTCCTACAATGAGCAGTTCTTC. This translates into CASSLDSSYNEQFF.

The chain has TRBV9 and TRBJ1-5; 8 nucleotides align to TRBD1. The V gene end was trimmed by 2 bases and the J gene end by 4 bases; junction bases not matched to a gene: 5. CDR1 is SGDLS and CDR2 is YYNGEE in the germline V gene. This CDR3 has 15 amino acids. CDR3 sequence: CASSVSDRANQPQHF. DNA for the CDR3: TGTGCCAGCAGCGTCTCGGACAGGGCAAATCAGCCCCAGCATTTT.

V and J are TRBV6-4 and TRBJ2-2; the D gene is possibly TRBD1 (6 bases). CDR1 is MRHNA, CDR2 SNTAGT, per germline. The CDR3 is 14 residues long. Trimming took 3 bases from V and 3 from J, leaving 8 bases between them. The CDR3: CASSEGTHTGELFF. CDR3 DNA: TGTGCCAGCAGTGAAGGGACACACACCGGGGAGCTGTTTTTT.

A remark on this clone: This specimen includes other DNA sequences encoding the same CDR3. This chain uses TRBV29-1 with TRBJ1-5; TRBD1 matches 8 bases. With V trimmed by 6 bases and J by 0 bases, 4 bases remained unmatched. CDR1 and CDR2 (germline): SQVTM, ANQGSEA. The CDR3 is 14 amino acids. CDR3 in DNA: TGCAGCGTAAGACAGGGGAATAGCAATCAGCCCCAGCATTTT. Translation: CSVRQGNSNQPQHF.

This clone was picked up a small number of times. V is TRBV27 and J is TRBJ2-7, with no clear D. This CDR3 has 17 amino acids. Germline V gene lookup returns CDR1 MNHEY and CDR2 SMNVEV (reference sequence). Trimming cost V 0 bases and J 0 bases, with 15 bases left between them. DNA for the CDR3: TGTGCCAGCAGTTTATCTTTCCCCCTCAGGTCCTCCTACGAGCAGTACTTC. Its protein is CASSLSFPLRSSYEQYF.

The chain links TRBV10-2 to TRBJ1-1, with D maybe TRBD1 (6 bases). The CDR3 runs 15 residues. Germline V gene sequence: CDR1 WSHSY, CDR2 SAAADI. V was shortened by 8 bases and J by 1 base, with 17 bases between the two germline ends. CDR3 residues: CASRKDRTKNTEAFF. CDR3 in DNA: TGCGCCAGCCGAAAAGACAGGACAAAGAACACTGAAGCTTTCTTT.

This clone was seen just once. CDR3 bases: TGTGCCAGCAGCTTGGTTGGGACAGGGGGCCGGAACACTGAAGCTTTCTTT. It codes for CASSLVGTGGRNTEAFF. J is TRBJ1-1 and V is TRBV5-6; 12 nucleotides agree with TRBD1. The junction had 4 bases not matched to a gene; V was cut back by 0 bases and J by 1 base. The CDR3 is 17 residues long. Germline CDR1 is SGHDT and CDR2 is YYEEEE.

This chain uses TRBV19 with TRBJ2-5; D is uncertain. CDR3 length: 13 amino acids. CDR1 and CDR2 from the germline V gene are LNHDA and SQIVND (reference sequence). V was trimmed by 4 bases and J by 4 bases, leaving 10 bases between them. DNA of the CDR3: TGTGCCAGTAGTACCTCAGGCCCAGAGACCCAGTACTTC. Translation gives CASSTSGPETQYF.